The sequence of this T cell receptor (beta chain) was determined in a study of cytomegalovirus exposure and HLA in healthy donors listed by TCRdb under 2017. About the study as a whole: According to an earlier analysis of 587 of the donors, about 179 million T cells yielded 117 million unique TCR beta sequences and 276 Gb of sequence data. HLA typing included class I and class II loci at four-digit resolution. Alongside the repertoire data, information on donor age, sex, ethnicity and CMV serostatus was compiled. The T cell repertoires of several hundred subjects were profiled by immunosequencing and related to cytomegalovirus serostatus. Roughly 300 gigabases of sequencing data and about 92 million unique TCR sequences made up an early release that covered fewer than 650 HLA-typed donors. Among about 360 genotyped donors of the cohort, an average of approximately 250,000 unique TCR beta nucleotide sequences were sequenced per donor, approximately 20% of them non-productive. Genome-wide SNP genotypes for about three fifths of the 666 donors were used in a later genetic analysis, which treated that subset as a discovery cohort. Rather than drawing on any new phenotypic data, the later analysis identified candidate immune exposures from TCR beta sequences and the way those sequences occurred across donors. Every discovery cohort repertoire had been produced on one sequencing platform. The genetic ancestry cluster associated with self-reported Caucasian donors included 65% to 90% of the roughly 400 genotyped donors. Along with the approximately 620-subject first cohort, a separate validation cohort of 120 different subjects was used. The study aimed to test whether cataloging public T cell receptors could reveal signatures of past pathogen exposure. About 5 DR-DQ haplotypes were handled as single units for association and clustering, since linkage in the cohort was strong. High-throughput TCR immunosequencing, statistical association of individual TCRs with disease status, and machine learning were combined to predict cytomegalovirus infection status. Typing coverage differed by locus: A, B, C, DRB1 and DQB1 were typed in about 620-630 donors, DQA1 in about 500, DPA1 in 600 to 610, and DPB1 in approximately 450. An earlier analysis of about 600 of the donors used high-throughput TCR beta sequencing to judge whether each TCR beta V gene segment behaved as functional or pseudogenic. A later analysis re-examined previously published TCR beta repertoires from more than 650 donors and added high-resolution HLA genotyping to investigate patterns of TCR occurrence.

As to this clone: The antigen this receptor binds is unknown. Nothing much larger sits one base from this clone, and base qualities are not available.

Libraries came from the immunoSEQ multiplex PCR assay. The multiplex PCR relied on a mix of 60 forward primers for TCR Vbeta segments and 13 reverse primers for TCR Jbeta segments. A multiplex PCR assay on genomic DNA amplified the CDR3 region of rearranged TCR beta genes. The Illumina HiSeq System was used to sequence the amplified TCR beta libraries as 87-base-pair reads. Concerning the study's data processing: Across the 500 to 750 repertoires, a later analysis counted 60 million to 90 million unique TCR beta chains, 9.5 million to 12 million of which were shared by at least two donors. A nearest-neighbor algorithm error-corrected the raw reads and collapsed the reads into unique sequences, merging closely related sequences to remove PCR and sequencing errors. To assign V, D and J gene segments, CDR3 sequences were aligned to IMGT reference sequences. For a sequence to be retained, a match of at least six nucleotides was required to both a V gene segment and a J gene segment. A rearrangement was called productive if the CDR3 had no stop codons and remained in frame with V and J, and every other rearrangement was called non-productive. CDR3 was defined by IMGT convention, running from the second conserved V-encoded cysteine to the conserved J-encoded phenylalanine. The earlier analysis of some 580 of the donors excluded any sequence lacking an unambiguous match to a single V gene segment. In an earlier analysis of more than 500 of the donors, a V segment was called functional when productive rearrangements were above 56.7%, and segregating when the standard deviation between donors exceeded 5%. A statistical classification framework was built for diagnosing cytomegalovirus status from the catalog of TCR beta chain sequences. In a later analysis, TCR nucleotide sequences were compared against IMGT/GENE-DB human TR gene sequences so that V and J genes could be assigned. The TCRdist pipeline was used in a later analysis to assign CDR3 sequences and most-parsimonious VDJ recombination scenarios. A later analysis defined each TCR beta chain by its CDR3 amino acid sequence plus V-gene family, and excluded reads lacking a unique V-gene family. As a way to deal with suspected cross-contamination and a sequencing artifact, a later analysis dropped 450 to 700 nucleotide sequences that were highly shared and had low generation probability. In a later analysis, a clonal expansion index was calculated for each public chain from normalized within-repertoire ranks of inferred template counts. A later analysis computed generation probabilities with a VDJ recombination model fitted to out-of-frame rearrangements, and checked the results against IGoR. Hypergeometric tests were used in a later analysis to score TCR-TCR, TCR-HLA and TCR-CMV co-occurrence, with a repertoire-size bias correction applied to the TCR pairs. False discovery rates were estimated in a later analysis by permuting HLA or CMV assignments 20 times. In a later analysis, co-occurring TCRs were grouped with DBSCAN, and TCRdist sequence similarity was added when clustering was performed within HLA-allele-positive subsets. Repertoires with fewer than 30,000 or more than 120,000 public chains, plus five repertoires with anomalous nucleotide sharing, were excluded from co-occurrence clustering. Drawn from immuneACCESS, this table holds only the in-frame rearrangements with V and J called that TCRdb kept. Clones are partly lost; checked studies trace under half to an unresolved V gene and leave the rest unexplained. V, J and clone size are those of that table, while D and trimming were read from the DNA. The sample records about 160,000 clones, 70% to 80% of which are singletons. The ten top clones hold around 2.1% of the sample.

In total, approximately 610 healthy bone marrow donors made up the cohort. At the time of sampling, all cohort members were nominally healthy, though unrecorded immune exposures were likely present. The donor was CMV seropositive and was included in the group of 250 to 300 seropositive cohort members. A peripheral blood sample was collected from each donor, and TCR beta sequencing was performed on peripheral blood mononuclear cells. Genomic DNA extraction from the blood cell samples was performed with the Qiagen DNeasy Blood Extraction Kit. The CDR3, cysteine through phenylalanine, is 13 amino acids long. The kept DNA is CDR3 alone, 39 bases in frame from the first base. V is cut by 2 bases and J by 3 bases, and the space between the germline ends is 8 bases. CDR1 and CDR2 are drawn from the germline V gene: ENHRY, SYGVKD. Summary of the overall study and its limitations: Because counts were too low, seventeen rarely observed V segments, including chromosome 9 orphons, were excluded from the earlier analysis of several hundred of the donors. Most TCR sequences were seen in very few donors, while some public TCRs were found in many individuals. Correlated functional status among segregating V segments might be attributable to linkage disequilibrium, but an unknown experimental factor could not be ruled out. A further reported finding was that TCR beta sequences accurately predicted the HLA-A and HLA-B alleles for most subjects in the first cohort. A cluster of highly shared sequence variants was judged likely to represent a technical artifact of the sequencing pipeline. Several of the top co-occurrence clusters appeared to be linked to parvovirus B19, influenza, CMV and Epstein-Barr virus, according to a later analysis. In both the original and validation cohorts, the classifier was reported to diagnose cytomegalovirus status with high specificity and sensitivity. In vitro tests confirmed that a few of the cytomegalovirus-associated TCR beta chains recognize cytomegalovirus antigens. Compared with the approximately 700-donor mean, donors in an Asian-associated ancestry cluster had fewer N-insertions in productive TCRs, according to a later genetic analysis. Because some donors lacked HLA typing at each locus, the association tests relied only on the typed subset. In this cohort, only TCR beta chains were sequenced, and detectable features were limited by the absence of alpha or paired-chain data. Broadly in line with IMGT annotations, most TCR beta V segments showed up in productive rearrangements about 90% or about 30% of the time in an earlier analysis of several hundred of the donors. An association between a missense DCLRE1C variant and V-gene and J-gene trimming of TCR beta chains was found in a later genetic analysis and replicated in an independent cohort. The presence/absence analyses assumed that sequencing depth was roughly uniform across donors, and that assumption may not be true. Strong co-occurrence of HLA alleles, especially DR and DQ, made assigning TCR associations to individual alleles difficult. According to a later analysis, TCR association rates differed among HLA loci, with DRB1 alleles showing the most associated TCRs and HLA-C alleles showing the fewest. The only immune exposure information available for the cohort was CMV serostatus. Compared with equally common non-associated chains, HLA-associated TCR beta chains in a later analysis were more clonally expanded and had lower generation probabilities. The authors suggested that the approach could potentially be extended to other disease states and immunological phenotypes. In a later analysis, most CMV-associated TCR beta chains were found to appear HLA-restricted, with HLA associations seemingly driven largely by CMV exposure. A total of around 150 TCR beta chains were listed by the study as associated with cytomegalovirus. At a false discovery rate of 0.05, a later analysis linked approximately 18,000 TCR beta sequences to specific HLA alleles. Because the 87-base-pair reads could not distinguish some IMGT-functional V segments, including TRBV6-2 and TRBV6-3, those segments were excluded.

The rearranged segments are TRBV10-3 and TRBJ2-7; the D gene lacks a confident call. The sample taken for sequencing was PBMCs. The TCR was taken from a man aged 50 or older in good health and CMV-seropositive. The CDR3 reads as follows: CAISEGNHYEQYF. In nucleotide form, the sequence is TGTGCCATCAGTGAGGGCAATCACTACGAGCAGTACTTC.